This T cell receptor (beta chain) was sequenced during a study of T-cell reconstitution after alpha-beta-depleted transplantation in children. Preparation of the TCRbeta library used unique molecular identifiers. TCRdb itself ran the PCR reads through MiXCR, one entry per CDR3 protein. Of around 30,000 distinct CDR3 sequences listed, 5.5% to 8% are singletons. The study, taken as a whole, reports: T-cell counts and diversity at one year following transplant were attributed mainly to newly produced T cells. The study traced high day-60 TCRbeta diversity in some patients to surviving recipient T cells and thymic progenitors. Several hundred expanded graft clones reportedly were the source of alpha-beta T cells about two months after transplant.

This clonotype came up many times. Antigen specificity is unknown. This sequence was found in a child less than two years old who had a stem cell transplant for acute myeloid leukemia, so the T cells may come from the graft donor. The starting material was peripheral blood, obtained 60 days after TCRalphabeta/CD19-depleted stem cell transplant.

CDR3 in DNA: TGCGCCAGCACCTTTGAAGGAGATACGCAGTATTTT. Encoded protein: CASTFEGDTQYF. V and J are TRBV5-1 and TRBJ2-3; no reliable D call. Germline V gene sequence: CDR1 SGHRS, CDR2 YFSETQ. The CDR3 loop spans 12 amino acids. Trimming left V 6 bases short and J 5 bases short, with 10 bases between.